This T cell receptor (beta chain) was recovered during a study of post-analysis software for immune sequencing data. On the study more broadly: Progressive-relapsing, secondary progressive and relapsing-remitting multiple sclerosis were among the disease courses included. Points from the study as a whole: Controls significantly exceeded multiple sclerosis patients in normalized Chao1 diversity. TRBV5-6, TRBV5-1 and TRBV20-1 belonged to a set of a handful of TRBV segments that were more frequent in patients than controls.

The CDR3 extends over 17 amino acids. V lost 5 bases to trimming and J lost 3 bases; unmatched junction nucleotides: 12. Germline values: CDR1 MGHDK, CDR2 SYGVNS. cDNA libraries for TCR beta contained unique molecular identifiers. Each sample of roughly 0.9 to 11 million input T cells yielded 500,000 or so cDNA molecules, so each molecule approximated one T cell. TCRdb reprocessed the PCR reads with MiXCR, giving one entry per CDR3 protein. Of 750,000 to 950,000 distinct CDR3 sequences listed, roughly 58% are singletons. This clonotype was counted between two and nine times. Its specificity is not known.

What was sequenced was blood. The chain carries TRBV25-1 and TRBJ2-1; 8 bases map to TRBD2. This TCR was recovered from a girl aged 5 to 17 with multiple sclerosis. CDR3 amino acids: CASSTGSGRADYNEQFF. As DNA, the CDR3 is TGTGCCAGCAGTACAGGCAGCGGGAGAGCTGACTACAATGAGCAGTTCTTC. Looking up the rest from reference TRBV25-1 and TRBJ2-1 gives the full variable domain: EADIYQTPRYLVIGTGKKITLECSQTMGHDKMYWYQQDPGMELHLIHYSYGVNSTEKGDLSSESTVSRIRTEHFPLTLESARPSHTSQYLCASSTGSGRADYNEQFFGPGTRLTVL.